This paragraph reports one TCR beta chain. The antigen remains unidentified. The entirety of the isolated RNA underwent reverse transcription, so expressed TCRB transcripts were sequenced. Roughly 3.6 million reads was the average for naive, central memory and regulatory T cell samples. Here immunoSEQ multiplex PCR was the method, and the copy in TCRdb shows in-frame clones only, minus some. In the table there are a few hundred thousand clones, roughly an eighth of which are singletons. These data belong to a study of beta chain features in type 1 diabetes. The CDR3 contains 13 residues. V was shortened by 6 bases and J by 10 bases, with 18 bases between the two germline ends. Germline V gene lookup returns CDR1 SNHLY and CDR2 FYNNEI. Points from the study as a whole: Sequencing of cDNA might inflate the share of cells that strongly express TCR. Among all four CD4+ subsets, Type 1 diabetes patients had TCRB CDR3s that were moderately but significantly shorter.

The clonotype originates from a woman younger than 35 with type 1 diabetes. Sequencing input: naive CD4+ T cells from blood. The V gene is TRBV2, the J gene TRBJ1-1; D perhaps matches TRBD1 (6 bases). The CDR3 protein is CASRATWEGGAFF. CDR3 in DNA: TGTGCCAGCAGGGCTACGTGGGAAGGGGGAGCTTTCTTT.